Listed below are T cell receptor beta chains from one sample, sequenced in a study of cytomegalovirus exposure and HLA in healthy donors. Assay: immunoSEQ multiplex PCR; the TCRdb copy retains only in-frame clones and omits some. The sample includes 99,000 or so clones, 65% to 80% seen only once; the top ten take roughly a sixth. The sample comprised PBMCs. The receptor source for this set is a man in his 60s in good health and CMV-seropositive. The CDR3 runs from the conserved cysteine through the conserved F or W. D genes are given only for firm matches. Not all rows give a size; the values are once, few, many and, for expanded clones, a class.

D	size	J	V	CDR3	DNA
-	-	TRBJ2-5	TRBV28	CASRTLAVPLGETQYF	TGTGCCAGCAGGACTTTAGCGGTCCCCCTAGGGGAGACCCAGTACTTC
TRBD1	-	TRBJ1-5	TRBV6-1	CASSWDRGLGQPQHF	TGTGCCAGCAGCTGGGACAGGGGGCTCGGTCAGCCCCAGCATTTT
-	once	TRBJ2-3	TRBV30	CAWSEGGLDTQYF	TGTGCCTGGAGTGAGGGGGGGCTAGATACGCAGTATTTT
TRBD1	-	TRBJ1-3	TRBV4-1	CASSPEGRGDAGNTIYF	TGCGCCAGCAGCCCAGAGGGCAGGGGGGACGCTGGAAACACCATATATTTT
TRBD1	few	TRBJ1-2	TRBV11-1	CASSSSGQDYGYTF	TGTGCCAGCAGCTCCTCGGGACAGGACTATGGCTACACCTTC
TRBD1	-	TRBJ1-3	TRBV5-4	CASSLGDRVAGNTIYF	TGTGCCAGCAGCTTAGGGGACAGGGTGGCAGGAAACACCATATATTTT
TRBD1	-	TRBJ2-5	TRBV18	CASSRGTGGPETQYF	TGTGCCAGCTCGCGCGGGACAGGGGGCCCAGAGACCCAGTACTTC
-	-	TRBJ2-7	TRBV5-1	CASSSTGITYEQYF	TGCGCCAGCAGCTCTACCGGGATAACCTACGAGCAGTACTTC
-	-	TRBJ2-5	TRBV5-6	CASSLVRDKGAQETQYF	TGTGCCAGCAGCTTGGTCCGGGACAAAGGGGCACAAGAGACCCAGTACTTC
-	few	TRBJ1-2	TRBV30	CAWSPGQDGYTF	TGTGCCTGGAGTCCAGGGCAAGATGGCTACACCTTC
-	-	TRBJ1-4	TRBV5-1	CASSLRGGSNEKLFF	TGCGCCAGCAGCTTAAGAGGCGGATCTAATGAAAAACTGTTTTTT
-	-	TRBJ2-2	TRBV18	CASSPSWGGDTGELFF	TGTGCCAGCTCACCGTCCTGGGGGGGCGACACCGGGGAGCTGTTTTTT
-	-	TRBJ2-3	TRBV29-1	CSVVGRLTDTQYF	TGCAGCGTTGTTGGCAGACTAACAGATACGCAGTATTTT
-	-	TRBJ2-2	TRBV14	CASSPGTLNTGELFF	TGTGCCAGCAGTCCCGGGACACTGAACACCGGGGAGCTGTTTTTT
TRBD1	-	TRBJ2-7	TRBV6-5	CASRISGQSSYEQYF	TGTGCCAGCAGGATTTCGGGACAGTCCTCCTACGAGCAGTACTTC
TRBD1	-	TRBJ1-1	TRBV9	CASSDPPDRGLNTEAFF	TGTGCCAGCAGCGACCCTCCCGACAGGGGATTGAACACTGAAGCTTTCTTT
TRBD1	-	TRBJ2-2	TRBV10-2	CASSESKTGYTGELFF	TGCGCCAGCAGTGAGTCGAAGACAGGGTATACCGGGGAGCTGTTTTTT
-	-	TRBJ1-5	TRBV27	CASSPRGGSNQPQHF	TGTGCCAGCAGTCCCCGTGGGGGGAGCAATCAGCCCCAGCATTTT
-	few	TRBJ2-3	TRBV11-1	CASSSGGRYTDTQYF	TGTGCCAGCAGCTCCGGCGGAAGATACACAGATACGCAGTATTTT
-	-	TRBJ1-1	TRBV7-8	CASSPQRGLSTEAFF	TGTGCCAGCAGCCCCCAAAGGGGTTTATCCACTGAAGCTTTCTTT
-	-	TRBJ1-5	TRBV4-1	CASSQDRTGNQPQHF	TGCGCCAGCAGCCAAGATAGGACAGGCAATCAGCCCCAGCATTTT
TRBD2	-	TRBJ2-2	TRBV7-3	CASSPYRLRGGEDSTGELFF	TGTGCCAGCAGTCCCTATCGATTGCGGGGGGGCGAAGACAGCACCGGGGAGCTGTTTTTT
TRBD1	-	TRBJ1-1	TRBV6-1	CASSEVPDRVFTPGENTEAFF	TGTGCCAGCAGTGAAGTGCCGGACAGGGTTTTTACGCCCGGGGAAAACACTGAAGCTTTCTTT
TRBD1	-	TRBJ2-7	TRBV7-9	CASSVPGTANSEQYF	TGTGCCAGCAGCGTCCCCGGGACAGCGAACTCCGAGCAGTACTTC
TRBD1	-	TRBJ1-2	TRBV4-3	CASSQDLTGFGYTF	TGCGCCAGCAGCCAAGATCTGACAGGGTTTGGCTACACCTTC
TRBD1	-	TRBJ2-2	TRBV2	CASRGQGASTGELFF	TGTGCCAGCAGGGGCCAGGGGGCGTCGACCGGGGAGCTGTTTTTT
-	-	TRBJ2-1	TRBV5-1	CASSLAGFDNEQFF	TGCGCCAGCAGCTTGGCAGGGTTCGACAATGAGCAGTTCTTC
-	once	TRBJ2-5	TRBV6-1	CASIQGTETQYF	TGTGCCAGCATACAGGGTACAGAGACCCAGTACTTC
-	few	TRBJ1-5	TRBV19	CASSSTGWGSQPQHF	TGTGCCAGTAGTTCAACAGGGTGGGGGAGTCAGCCCCAGCATTTT
-	-	TRBJ1-2	TRBV7-3	CASSLTGLPGYGYTF	TGTGCCAGCAGCCTCACAGGACTACCAGGCTATGGCTACACCTTC
-	-	TRBJ2-1	TRBV28	CASSWGTPIYGEQFF	TGTGCCAGCAGCTGGGGGACTCCTATATACGGTGAGCAGTTCTTC
TRBD1	-	TRBJ2-1	TRBV7-6	CASSLEDRARYEQFF	TGTGCCAGCAGCTTAGAGGACAGGGCTCGGTATGAGCAGTTCTTC
-	few	TRBJ2-5	TRBV7-2	CASSLINQETQYF	TGTGCCAGCAGCTTAATTAACCAAGAGACCCAGTACTTC
-	-	TRBJ2-5	TRBV25-1	CASSEVRGRKTQYF	TGTGCCAGCAGTGAGGTCAGGGGGAGGAAGACCCAGTACTTC
TRBD1	-	TRBJ1-1	TRBV7-3	CASSLLTGGNTEAFF	TGTGCCAGCAGCCTACTAACAGGGGGCAACACTGAAGCTTTCTTT